Following are 25 T cell receptor beta chains from one sample sequenced in a study of cytomegalovirus exposure and HLA in healthy donors listed by TCRdb under 2017. Libraries were prepared through the immunoSEQ multiplex PCR assay. The multiplex PCR relied on a mix of 60 forward primers for TCR Vbeta segments and 13 reverse primers for TCR Jbeta segments. In TCRdb, the immuneACCESS table is reduced to in-frame sequences with V and J assigned. These tables do not hold every clone; where another copy was compared, an unresolved V gene accounts for under half, and the others remain unexplained. Present in this sample are around 280,000 clones, about 87% of which were seen just once. Jointly, the top ten make up more than 2% of the sample. Sequences were obtained from PBMCs. Every receptor here comes from a woman aged 18-30 years in good health and CMV-seronegative.

The chain links TRBV4-1 to TRBJ1-5; possibly TRBD1 for D (5 bases). The CDR3 contains 18 residues. Trimming cost V 1 base and J 0 bases, with 16 bases left between them. Germline loops: CDR1 MGHRA, CDR2 YSYEKL. This chain's CDR3 is CASSQGWQGRNSNQPQHF. DNA of the CDR3: TGCGCCAGCAGCCAAGGCTGGCAGGGAAGGAATAGCAATCAGCCCCAGCATTTT.

In its sample, this clone was seen a few times. CDR3: CASSGDRALGVNTEAFF. In nucleotides, the CDR3 is TGTGCCAGCAGCGGGGACAGGGCCTTGGGAGTGAACACTGAAGCTTTCTTT. The chain recombines TRBV7-9 with TRBJ1-1; TRBD1 agrees at 9 bases. Trimming cost V 5 bases and J 0 bases; bases outside gene matches: 10. This CDR3 contains 17 residues. Germline V CDR1 and CDR2: SEHNR, FQNEAQ (reference sequence).

The CDR3 bases are TGTGCCAGTAGTATGGATTACAGGGTTAGCAATCAGCCCCAGCATTTT. Protein sequence: CASSMDYRVSNQPQHF. The chain uses TRBV19 and TRBJ1-5, with TRBD1 as a possible D gene (6 bases). The CDR3 has 16 amino acids. Germline loops: CDR1 LNHDA, CDR2 SQIVND (reference sequence). The V and J ends lost 3 bases and 0 bases respectively, with 12 bases between them.

The rearrangement joins TRBV5-1 to TRBJ2-3; TRBD2 matches at 9 bases. Germline V gives CDR1 SGHRS, CDR2 YFSETQ. Losses at the gene ends were 0 bases for V and 4 bases for J; bases not matched to a gene: 9. CDR3 length: 17 amino acids. The CDR3 loop reads CASSLVGSGGPADTQYF. For the CDR3, the DNA is TGCGCCAGCAGCTTGGTTGGTAGCGGGGGACCCGCAGATACGCAGTATTTT.

The chain uses TRBV9 and TRBJ2-2, with 8 bases aligning to TRBD1. The ends lost 2 bases at V and 0 bases at J; junction bases unmatched: 3. The length of the CDR3 is 16 residues. CDR1 and CDR2 (germline): SGDLS, YYNGEE. The CDR3 sequence: CASSVGQGANTGELFF. The CDR3 nucleotides are TGTGCCAGCAGCGTTGGACAGGGAGCGAACACCGGGGAGCTGTTTTTT.

The CDR3 loop reads CASSSGIQYTNTGELFF. The DNA of the CDR3 is TGCGCCAGCAGCTCCGGTATACAGTACACGAACACCGGGGAGCTGTTTTTT. The J gene is TRBJ2-2, the V gene TRBV5-1; D uncertain. CDR3 length: 17 residues. V lost 3 bases and J lost 0, with 15 bases in between. Looked up from germline, CDR1 is SGHRS and CDR2 is YFSETQ.

The V and J genes are TRBV5-1 and TRBJ2-1; 9 nucleotides line up with TRBD2. V gave up 2 bases and J gave up 8 bases; unmatched junction bases: 14. The CDR3 runs to 17 residues. CDR1 SGHRS and CDR2 YFSETQ come from the germline V gene. The DNA for the CDR3 is TGCGCCAGCAGCTTCTCCGTAGCGGGGGCTCGTAGGGATGAGCAGTTCTTC. It translates to CASSFSVAGARRDEQFF.

Comments on this clone: This specimen includes other DNA sequences encoding the same CDR3. V gene TRBV15 combines with J gene TRBJ1-1; 11 bases fit TRBD1. The CDR3 is made up of 14 amino acids. The trim removed 3 bases at V and 10 bases at J, leaving 7 bases unmatched. CDR1 and CDR2 from the germline V gene are LNHNV and YYDKDF (reference sequence). For the CDR3, the DNA is TGTGCCACCAGCAGGGGTGGACAGGGGGCCGGAGCTTTCTTT. Its translation is CATSRGGQGAGAFF.

Note on this clone: Within the sample, other DNA sequences also encode this same CDR3. The CDR3 bases are TGTGCCTGGGGACAGGGCGGGGGCTACACCTTC. This encodes CAWGQGGGYTF. This rearrangement joins TRBV30 to TRBJ1-2; TRBD1 matches 8 bases. V gave up 5 bases and J gave up 8 bases; unmatched junction bases: 4. In germline, CDR1 is GTSNPN, CDR2 SVGIG (reference sequence). There are 11 residues in the CDR3.

The V call is TRBV30, the J call TRBJ2-1, with D possibly TRBD1 on 5 matching bases. The CDR3 totals 12 residues. Trimming took 5 bases from V and 6 from J, leaving 11 bases between them. The germline V gene has CDR1 GTSNPN and CDR2 SVGIG (reference sequence). DNA for the CDR3: TGTGCCTGGTCAGGGCCGGGCAATGAGCAGTTCTTC. It is translated as CAWSGPGNEQFF.

This clone appeared a few times. The chain links TRBV5-1 to TRBJ2-5, with D perhaps TRBD2 (5 bases). Per the germline V gene, CDR1 is SGHRS and CDR2 is YFSETQ. The CDR3 consists of 15 residues. V was pared by 4 bases and J by 5 bases, with 18 bases between. The CDR3 here is CASSLRTDIRETQYF. The CDR3 region has the DNA TGCGCCAGCAGCCTACGGACTGATATCAGGGAGACCCAGTACTTC.

This chain connects TRBV6-5 to TRBJ1-5; D gene unclear. This CDR3 has 16 amino acids. Germline CDR1 is MNHEY and CDR2 is SVGAGI. Trimming left V 0 bases short and J 5 bases short, with 14 bases between. CDR3 protein: CASSYSRGQSHQPQHF. CDR3 bases: TGTGCCAGCAGTTACTCGAGAGGGCAGAGCCATCAGCCCCAGCATTTT.

This clone was seen only once. The rearrangement joins TRBV4-1 to TRBJ2-7, with 13 bases aligning to TRBD2. V lost 3 bases to trimming and J lost 5 bases; unmatched junction nucleotides: 7. The CDR3 is made up of 16 amino acids. Germline CDR1 reads MGHRA; CDR2 reads YSYEKL. This chain's CDR3 is CASSQVTSGGFDEQYF. CDR3 DNA: TGCGCCAGCAGCCAGGTGACTAGCGGGGGGTTCGACGAGCAGTACTTC.

The chain is built from TRBV6-5 and TRBJ2-5; 14 nucleotides align to TRBD2. J lost 5 bases, V lost 2 bases, and 4 bases had no gene match. CDR1 and CDR2 from the germline V gene are MNHEY and SVGAGI. This CDR3 is built from 16 residues. DNA for the CDR3: TGTGCCAGCAGTTACGGGACTAGCGGGGGTTGGGAGACCCAGTACTTC. This encodes CASSYGTSGGWETQYF.

V and J are TRBV5-1 and TRBJ2-3, with TRBD1 matching over 10 bases. Germline values: CDR1 SGHRS, CDR2 YFSETQ. CDR3 length: 17 amino acids. Trimming at V came to 4 bases and at J to 1 base, leaving 9 bases not matched to a gene. The CDR3 spells CASSPSRQGAGTDTQYF. CDR3 coding DNA: TGCGCCAGCAGCCCGTCCCGACAGGGGGCGGGCACAGATACGCAGTATTTT.

The chain carries TRBV27 and TRBJ1-1, with 9 nucleotides matching TRBD1. Per the germline V gene, CDR1 is MNHEY and CDR2 is SMNVEV (reference sequence). V shed 2 bases, J shed 8 bases, and the junction held 12 bases outside the gene matches. The CDR3 extends over 16 amino acids. CDR3 protein: CASSLTGQGGGGEAFF. Here the CDR3 DNA reads TGTGCCAGCAGTTTAACGGGACAGGGAGGTGGAGGGGAAGCTTTCTTT.

This sequence joins TRBV20-1 and TRBJ1-1; D not certain. V was clipped by 3 bases and J by 11 bases, with 13 bases between them. Germline CDR1 reads DFQATT; CDR2 reads SNEGSKA (reference sequence). There are 11 residues in the CDR3. The CDR3, as DNA: TGCAGTGCTAGGCTCCTCGGGGAGGCTTTCTTT. Its protein is CSARLLGEAFF.

The chain uses TRBV7-9 and TRBJ1-1; 9 bases line up with TRBD1. With V trimmed by 5 bases and J by 10 bases, 5 bases remained unmatched. The germline CDR1 and CDR2 sequences are SEHNR and FQNEAQ (reference sequence). The CDR3 loop spans 12 amino acids. The CDR3 here is CASSPRTGVAFF. In nucleotides, the CDR3 is TGTGCCAGCAGCCCCAGGACAGGGGTAGCTTTCTTT.

This chain links TRBV5-4 with TRBJ2-1, with D maybe TRBD1 (5 bases). The CDR3 totals 14 residues. CDR1 and CDR2 from the germline V gene are SGHNT and YYREEE (reference sequence). With 2 bases removed from V and 5 bases from J, the gap between germline ends came to 11 bases. The CDR3 protein is CASSFVYRNNEQFF. The CDR3 nucleotides read TGTGCCAGCAGCTTTGTATACAGGAACAATGAGCAGTTCTTC.

This clone was observed once. The chain links TRBV25-1 to TRBJ1-2; D might be TRBD1 (6 bases). This CDR3 spans 13 amino acids. The V gene's germline CDR1 is MGHDK and CDR2 SYGVNS. Between the trimmed V and J ends, which lost 2 bases and 7 bases, there was a span of 11 bases. CDR3 in amino acids: CASSELLTGGYTF. CDR3 DNA sequence: TGTGCCAGCAGTGAACTTTTGACAGGTGGCTACACCTTC.

J is TRBJ1-1 and V is TRBV5-4, with D perhaps matching TRBD1 (6 bases). V dropped 4 bases and J dropped 1 base, with 8 bases sitting between them. The CDR3 extends over 13 amino acids. Germline V lookup: CDR1 SGHNT, CDR2 YYREEE (reference sequence). CDR3 in amino acids: CASSIGGNTEAFF. CDR3 sequence (DNA): TGTGCCAGCAGCATAGGGGGGAACACTGAAGCTTTCTTT.

V gene TRBV18 combines with J gene TRBJ2-5; 8 nucleotides line up with TRBD1. The DNA end lines up better with TRBJ2-7; the J call may be wrong. This CDR3 comprises 15 residues. CDR1 and CDR2 from the germline V gene are KGHSH and LQKENI. CDR3 residues: CASSLRTGQYDEQYF. The DNA of the CDR3 is TGTGCCAGCTCACTCCGGACAGGGCAATACGACGAGCAGTACTTC.

This clone was observed once. The chain couples TRBV7-3 to TRBJ1-1; weak D call: TRBD1 (5 bases). From germline, CDR1 is SGHTA and CDR2 FQGTGA. This CDR3 region has 13 residues. V lost 4 bases to trimming and J lost 5 bases, with 11 bases between them. CDR3: CASSSGLGTEAFF. CDR3 nucleotide sequence: TGTGCCAGCAGCTCAGGGTTGGGGACTGAAGCTTTCTTT.

This sequence joins TRBV7-8 and TRBJ1-2, with D possibly TRBD1 on 5 matching bases. V lost 6 bases and J 4 bases, leaving 27 bases between the germline ends. Germline V CDR1 and CDR2: SGHVS, FQNEAQ. This CDR3 contains 18 residues. DNA for the CDR3: TGTGCCAGCAGTCTAAAAAAGGACGCGGGGAACGGGGGCTATGGCTACACCTTC. This gives the protein CASSLKKDAGNGGYGYTF.

The chain links TRBV7-6 to TRBJ2-3, with 10 bases identical to TRBD2. The germline CDR1 and CDR2 sequences are SGHVS and FNYEAQ. V shed 1 base, J shed 6 bases, and the junction held 10 bases outside the gene matches. There are 17 residues in the CDR3. CDR3 protein: CASSLVSGGQGLDTQYF. As DNA, the CDR3 is TGTGCCAGCAGCTTAGTTAGCGGGGGGCAGGGGTTGGATACGCAGTATTTT.